This TCR beta chain was sequenced during a study of CD8 T cells in Susac syndrome. The ends were cut back, 3 bases at V and 2 bases at J, with 9 bases in the middle. CDR3 size: 14 residues. This clonotype has just one count. Reverse transcription used 0.5 to 1 ug RNA and random hexamers. In TCRdb, the immunoSEQ multiplex PCR reads were re-called with MiXCR into one record per CDR3 protein. The table includes about 280,000 distinct CDR3 sequences, approximately 85% detected once. CD8+ and CD4+ T cells from blood underwent TCR beta sequencing. The multiple sclerosis control group was made up of treatment-naive patients with stable or active relapsing-remitting disease. TEMRA cells were FACS-enriched and CD8+ and CD4+ T cells negatively isolated.

Sequencing was done on a sample of CD8+ T cells from PBMCs. The clonotype originates from a human donor with multiple sclerosis. The chain carries TRBV12-3 or TRBV12-4 and TRBJ2-3; D gene unclear. CDR3 region: CASSFFGSTDTQYF. As DNA, the CDR3 is TGTGCCAGCAGTTTCTTCGGATCCACAGATACGCAGTATTTT.